This TCR beta chain was captured by sequencing in a study of OX40 agonist ivuxolimab in advanced cancers. The V gene end was trimmed by 2 bases and the J gene end by 7 bases; junction bases not matched to a gene: 4. The germline CDR1 and CDR2 sequences are MGHRA and YSYEKL. The CDR3 contains 15 residues. The data were produced by immunoSEQ multiplex PCR, yet TCRdb's version contains in-frame clones alone and is incomplete. Found here are approximately 70,000 clones, approximately 80% of them singletons; the top ten hold under 1.5%. The table lists this clone with a few counts. The sample consisted of CD4+ or CD8+ T cells sorted from blood, taken in a trial of the OX40 agonist ivuxolimab. This TCR derives from an adult with an advanced solid tumor such as melanoma, head and neck, liver or kidney cancer. V usage is TRBV4-1 and J usage is TRBJ2-1; TRBD2 matches at 11 bases. The CDR3 loop reads CASSQLGLAGNEQFF. Here the CDR3 DNA reads TGCGCCAGCAGCCAACTAGGACTAGCGGGTAATGAGCAGTTCTTC.